These 16 T cell receptor beta chains share one sample of origin, sequenced in a study of cytomegalovirus exposure and HLA in healthy donors. Clones were read by immunoSEQ multiplex PCR, and TCRdb kept only the in-frame ones, dropping some. The profile covers about 360,000 clones, with approximately 90% appearing a single time and approximately 0.8% taken by the ten largest. Sequences were obtained from PBMCs. These receptors all come from a woman under 30 in good health and CMV-seronegative.

The table lists this clone with many counts. Other DNA sequences in this specimen translate into the identical CDR3. The genes are TRBV4-2 and TRBJ1-1; weak D call: TRBD1 (6 bases). V shed 1 base and J shed 2 bases, with 8 bases lying between them. Germline CDR1 is LGHNA and CDR2 is YNFKEQ. The CDR3 runs to 14 residues. CDR3 sequence: CASSQGTENTEAFF. For the CDR3, the DNA is TGTGCCAGCAGCCAAGGGACAGAAAACACTGAAGCTTTCTTT.

The chain combines TRBV7-9 with TRBJ2-3; 11 bases are shared with TRBD2. This CDR3 region has 16 residues. V lost 5 bases, J lost 5 bases, and 9 bases stayed unmatched. Germline V CDR1 and CDR2: SEHNR, FQNEAQ (reference sequence). This CDR3 is CASSLSLAGVGDTQYF. The CDR3 DNA reads as TGTGCCAGCAGCCTATCACTAGCGGGAGTGGGAGATACGCAGTATTTT.

The J gene is TRBJ2-3, the V gene TRBV6-4, with 12 positions matching TRBD2. This CDR3 region has 15 residues. The V and J ends lost 6 bases and 3 bases, in that order; junction bases with no gene match: 4. CDR1 is MRHNA and CDR2 is SNTAGT in the germline V gene. CDR3 sequence: CASRATSGSTDTQYF. The DNA for the CDR3 is TGTGCCAGCAGGGCGACTAGCGGGAGTACAGATACGCAGTATTTT.

This clone turned up a few times. The rearrangement joins TRBV6-5 to TRBJ1-6; the match to TRBD1 covers 9 bases. The CDR3 is 15 amino acids. The germline CDR1 and CDR2 sequences are MNHEY and SVGAGI. The J segment lost 11 bases and the V segment lost 2 bases, leaving 7 bases of the junction unmatched. As DNA, the CDR3 is TGTGCCAGCAGTTACACGGGACAGGGAGGGCCACCCCTCCACTTT. This sequence encodes CASSYTGQGGPPLHF.

The gene calls are TRBV6-5 and TRBJ1-1; no clear D gene. Germline-derived CDR1 and CDR2 are MNHEY and SVGAGI. This CDR3 spans 13 amino acids. Between the trimmed V and J ends, which lost 6 bases and 0 bases, there was a span of 8 bases. CDR3 region: CASRPTVNTEAFF. CDR3 sequence (DNA): TGTGCCAGCAGACCTACAGTGAACACTGAAGCTTTCTTT.

The chain has TRBV7-9 and TRBJ2-5; 8 bases line up with TRBD1. V lost 6 bases to trimming and J lost 5 bases; unmatched junction nucleotides: 5. In germline, CDR1 is SEHNR, CDR2 FQNEAQ (reference sequence). CDR3 length: 13 residues. The CDR3 DNA is TGTGCCAGCAGACGCCCAGGGGGCGAGACCCAGTACTTC. It yields the protein CASRRPGGETQYF.

V is TRBV29-1 and J is TRBJ2-7; 8 bases are shared with TRBD2. Per germline, CDR1 SQVTM and CDR2 ANQGSEA. The CDR3 consists of 12 residues. V was clipped by 4 bases and J by 3 bases; unmatched bases: 2. CDR3 in DNA: TGCAGCGTTGTCCGGGGGGGCTACGAGCAGTACTTC. This sequence encodes CSVVRGGYEQYF.

This clone occurred once. The rearrangement uses TRBV4-1 and TRBJ2-1, with TRBD2 matching over 14 bases. The germline V gene has CDR1 MGHRA and CDR2 YSYEKL. The V segment lost 5 bases and the J segment 7 bases; nucleotides outside the gene matches: 10. The CDR3 totals 17 residues. In DNA form, the CDR3 reads TGCGCCAGCAGCACGACTAGCGGGAGGGCCAATGGAAATGAGCAGTTCTTC. As protein: CASSTTSGRANGNEQFF.

The chain joins TRBV10-2 to TRBJ2-7; possible D gene TRBD1, 6 bases. This CDR3 comprises 15 residues. Trimming removed 2 bases at V and 0 bases at J, with 11 bases between. Germline-derived CDR1 and CDR2 are WSHSY and SAAADI. The CDR3 protein is CASSEQWTASYEQYF. CDR3 nucleotides: TGCGCCAGCAGTGAGCAATGGACAGCCTCCTACGAGCAGTACTTC.

This sequence joins TRBV19 and TRBJ2-1; D may be TRBD2 (6 bases). V was cut by 3 bases and J by 6 bases, with 12 bases left in between. In germline, CDR1 is LNHDA, CDR2 SQIVND (reference sequence). This CDR3 is built from 14 residues. The CDR3 loop reads CASSISSGRNEQFF. DNA for the CDR3: TGTGCCAGTAGTATTAGTAGCGGCCGCAATGAGCAGTTCTTC.

The CDR3 loop reads CASTPGGPTDTQYF. The DNA for the CDR3 is TGTGCCAGCACCCCAGGGGGGCCCACAGATACGCAGTATTTT. V gene TRBV28 combines with J gene TRBJ2-3, with a possible D match to TRBD1 (7 bases). V gave up 7 bases and J gave up 2 bases, with 13 bases separating them. The CDR3 is 14 amino acids. The germline CDR1 and CDR2 sequences are MDHEN and SYDVKM.

The chain employs TRBV5-1 and TRBJ2-7, with a tentative D call TRBD2 (6 bases). This CDR3 spans 14 amino acids. Germline loops: CDR1 SGHRS, CDR2 YFSETQ. V was shortened by 0 bases and J by 1 base, with 8 bases between the two germline ends. The CDR3 spells CASSLVAGSYEQYF. DNA of the CDR3: TGCGCCAGCAGCTTGGTGGCGGGATCCTACGAGCAGTACTTC.

This sequence joins TRBV11-2 and TRBJ2-1, with 8 bases fitting TRBD1. Germline values: CDR1 SGHAT, CDR2 FQNNGV. The CDR3 is made up of 13 amino acids. Losses at the gene ends were 4 bases for V and 8 bases for J; bases not matched to a gene: 4. CDR3 DNA sequence: TGTGCCAGCAGCTCGGACAGGGTTTATGAGCAGTTCTTC. Amino acid sequence: CASSSDRVYEQFF.

The rearrangement links TRBV28 to TRBJ2-7; TRBD2 matches at 7 bases. The CDR3 spans 14 residues. Germline CDR1 and CDR2: MDHEN and SYDVKM. V was pared by 6 bases and J by 7 bases, with 12 bases of the junction left unmatched. The CDR3 reads CASSRPVGGKEQYF. The CDR3 DNA reads TGTGCCAGCAGCCGCCCTGTGGGGGGGAAGGAGCAGTACTTC.

The chain joins TRBV7-9 to TRBJ1-2; D not certain. There are 14 residues in the CDR3. Trimming pared 7 bases from V and 2 bases from J, leaving 14 bases between. Germline CDR1 and CDR2: SEHNR and FQNEAQ (reference sequence). In DNA form, the CDR3 reads TGTGCCAGCAACCCCACCCCAGCGAACTATGGCTACACCTTC. Translation: CASNPTPANYGYTF.

This chain uses TRBV27 with TRBJ2-7; TRBD1 matches 10 bases. This CDR3 comprises 16 residues. V shed 3 bases and J 6 bases; nucleotides not matched to a gene: 11. Germline V gene data show CDR1 as MNHEY and CDR2 as SMNVEV (reference sequence). CDR3 DNA sequence: TGTGCCAGCAGTTTCTTGGGACAGGGGAGGTTGAGCGAGCAGTACTTC. This translates into CASSFLGQGRLSEQYF.